These 8 T cell receptor beta chains were sequenced from one sample in a study of T cell changes during pregnancy in multiple sclerosis. The protocol was immunoSEQ multiplex PCR, while the TCRdb copy is restricted to in-frame clones and leaves out a portion. The sample lists fewer than 40,000 clones, approximately 90% occurring once. The sample in question was CD8+ T cells from peripheral blood mononuclear cells, obtained in the first trimester of pregnancy. The receptors stem from a female donor with multiple sclerosis, enrolled in a pregnancy study.

The J gene is TRBJ1-1, the V gene TRBV2; a possible D gene is TRBD1 (5 bases). The CDR3 runs to 13 residues. The germline gives CDR1 SNHLY, CDR2 FYNNEI. Deletions cut 7 bases from V and 11 bases from J, with 20 bases between. Here the CDR3 DNA reads TGTGCCAGCAAGACCCCAGGGTGGGGTGAGGCTTTCTTT. Amino acids: CASKTPGWGEAFF.

The chain joins TRBV5-6 to TRBJ1-1; no clear D gene. This CDR3 has 14 amino acids. Per germline, CDR1 SGHDT and CDR2 YYEEEE. Trimming pared 4 bases from V and 1 base from J, leaving 11 bases between. CDR3 sequence reads: CASSPLPGNTEAFF. CDR3 nucleotides: TGTGCCAGCAGCCCCCTCCCGGGGAACACTGAAGCTTTCTTT.

V usage is TRBV18 and J usage is TRBJ2-3, with TRBD2 identical over 10 bases. The CDR3 is 16 amino acids. V dropped 5 bases and J dropped 0; count of bases not matched to a gene: 5. CDR1 and CDR2 (germline): KGHSH, LQKENI. The DNA for the CDR3 is TGTGCCAGCTCAGTTACTAGCGGGGCTAGCACAGATACGCAGTATTTT. It encodes CASSVTSGASTDTQYF. The variable domain in full, with the rest retrieved from reference TRBV18 and TRBJ2-3, is NAGVMQNPRHLVRRRGQEARLRCSPMKGHSHVYWYRQLPEEGLKFMVYLQKENIIDESGMPKERFSAEFPKEGPSILRIQQVVRGDSAAYFCASSVTSGASTDTQYFGPGTRLTVL.

The chain carries TRBV11-2 and TRBJ2-1; 9 bases match TRBD2. This CDR3 contains 17 residues. From germline, CDR1 is SGHAT and CDR2 FQNNGV. Trimming took 3 bases from V and 6 from J; bases not matched to a gene: 12. CDR3 DNA: TGTGCCAGCAGCTTCGGTAACCTAGCGGGATTCAGCAATGAGCAGTTCTTC. Protein product: CASSFGNLAGFSNEQFF.

This clone was picked up one time. This chain joins TRBV9 and TRBJ2-7; 7 bases are a match to TRBD1. Per germline, CDR1 SGDLS and CDR2 YYNGEE. CDR3 length: 15 amino acids. V was pared by 4 bases and J by 2 bases, with 9 bases of the junction left unmatched. CDR3 sequence (DNA): TGTGCCAGCAGCCCCACCCCGAGGGGGCCCTACGAGCAGTACTTC. This translates into CASSPTPRGPYEQYF.

The chain joins TRBV7-9 to TRBJ2-2; 11 nucleotides align to TRBD2. The germline gives CDR1 SEHNR, CDR2 FQNEAQ (reference sequence). CDR3 size: 15 residues. V gave up 7 bases and J gave up 6 bases; unmatched junction bases: 7. This chain's CDR3 is CASIGLAGRAGELFF. CDR3 nucleotides: TGTGCCAGCATAGGACTAGCGGGCAGGGCCGGGGAGCTGTTTTTT.

The CDR3 is CASSQDGAGGPYEQYF. In nucleotides, the CDR3 is TGCGCCAGCAGCCAAGATGGGGCGGGAGGGCCCTACGAGCAGTACTTC. This sequence joins TRBV4-1 and TRBJ2-5, with 9 positions matching TRBD2. The J call may not be correct, given that the DNA end is closer to TRBJ2-7. Germline V CDR1 and CDR2: MGHRA, YSYEKL. The CDR3 has 16 amino acids.

The genes are TRBV13 and TRBJ2-3; 9 bases match TRBD2. The CDR3 spans 17 residues. The V gene's germline CDR1 is PRHDT and CDR2 FYEKMQ (reference sequence). J was trimmed by 1 base and V by 5 bases; bases with no gene match: 10. Here the CDR3 reads CASSAGLATPGTDTQYF. The CDR3 DNA follows: TGTGCCAGCAGCGCAGGACTAGCGACTCCAGGCACAGATACGCAGTATTTT.